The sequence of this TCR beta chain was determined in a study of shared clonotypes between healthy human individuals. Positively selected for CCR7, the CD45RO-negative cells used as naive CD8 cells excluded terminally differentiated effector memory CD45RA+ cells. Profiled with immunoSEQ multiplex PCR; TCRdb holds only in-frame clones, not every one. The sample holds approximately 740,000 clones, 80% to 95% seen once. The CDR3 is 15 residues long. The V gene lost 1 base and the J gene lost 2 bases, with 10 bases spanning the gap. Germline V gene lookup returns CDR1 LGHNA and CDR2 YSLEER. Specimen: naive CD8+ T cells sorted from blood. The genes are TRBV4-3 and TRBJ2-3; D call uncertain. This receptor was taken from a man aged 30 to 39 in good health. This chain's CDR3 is CASSQGNQDTDTQYF. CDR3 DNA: TGCGCCAGCAGCCAAGGGAATCAGGACACAGATACGCAGTATTTT.